The sequence of this T cell receptor (beta chain) was determined in a study of vaccination and CD4 T cells after COVID-19. The Oncomine TCR Beta short-read assay was applied to DNA of cultured CD4+ T cells. TCRdb processed the PCR reads anew with MiXCR; each CDR3 protein has one entry. The repertoire holds approximately 15,000 distinct CDR3 sequences, 55% to 65% seen once, with about 5% in the top ten. Turning to this clonotype: The antigen is unknown.

Germline V gene data show CDR1 as GTSNPN and CDR2 as SVGIG (reference sequence). V was clipped by 0 bases and J by 12 bases; unmatched bases: 2. The CDR3 covers 12 residues. The treatment was: approximately 10-day PBMC culture with coronavirus spike peptide pools or control peptides (ViraFEST assay). The V call is TRBV30, the J call TRBJ1-6, with 7 bases identical to TRBD1. Sequencing used CD4+ T cells from blood, cultured in vitro, obtained after SARS-CoV-2 vaccination. This TCR was sampled from a human donor who had recovered from COVID-19. In DNA, the CDR3 is TGTGCCTGGAGTGTTTACAGGGGACCCCTCCACTTT. Protein product: CAWSVYRGPLHF.